Below are 31 T cell receptor beta chains sequenced from a single sample in a study of blood T cell repertoires in COVID-19. Only in-frame clones appear in the TCRdb table, and some are missing; sequencing was by immunoSEQ multiplex PCR. The data show approximately 220,000 clones, with 70% to 90% seen just once and 0.72% held by the top ten. Sequencing was carried out using peripheral blood. All receptors derive from a middle-aged man with acute or convalescent COVID-19.

This clone was observed a few times. The chain combines TRBV7-8 with TRBJ1-5, with no clear D. Germline lookup yields CDR1 SGHVS and CDR2 FQNEAQ. V was trimmed by 1 base and J by 6 bases, leaving 16 bases between them. The CDR3 sequence is 16 residues long. The CDR3 here is CASSLVEMSGSQPQHF. In DNA, the CDR3 is TGTGCCAGCAGCTTAGTGGAGATGTCGGGGAGTCAGCCCCAGCATTTT.

This clone was seen a single time. V usage is TRBV4-3 and J usage is TRBJ2-1, with 10 nucleotides matching TRBD2. After removal of 0 bases from V and 3 bases from J, the junction contained 2 bases not matched to a gene. The CDR3 extends over 16 amino acids. Germline values: CDR1 LGHNA, CDR2 YSLEER. CDR3 sequence (DNA): TGCGCCAGCAGCCAAGAACTAGCGGGGAACTACAATGAGCAGTTCTTC. It encodes CASSQELAGNYNEQFF.

The gene calls are TRBV19 and TRBJ2-5; possible D gene TRBD1, 8 bases. Trimming left V 5 bases short and J 5 bases short, with 12 bases between. Germline V gene data show CDR1 as LNHDA and CDR2 as SQIVND (reference sequence). The CDR3 is 13 amino acids. Here the CDR3 DNA reads TGTGCCAGTAGTCAACAGGGGGGGGAGACCCAGTACTTC. The encoded protein is CASSQQGGETQYF. Variable domain in full (rest from reference TRBV19 and TRBJ2-5): DGGITQSPKYLFRKEGQNVTLSCEQNLNHDAMYWYRQDPGQGLRLIYYSQIVNDFQKGDIAEGYSVSREKKESFPLTVTSAQKNPTAFYLCASSQQGGETQYFGPGTRLLVL.

The V gene is TRBV5-1, the J gene TRBJ2-7; no clear D gene. Germline CDR1 is SGHRS and CDR2 is YFSETQ. CDR3 length: 14 amino acids. The V end lost 6 bases, the J end lost 0 bases, and 13 bases lay between the germline ends. The CDR3 region is CASKKQVSSYEQYF. Written as DNA, the CDR3 is TGCGCCAGCAAGAAGCAGGTGTCCTCCTACGAGCAGTACTTC.

This rearrangement joins TRBV30 to TRBJ2-3; no clear D. The CDR3 loop spans 12 amino acids. V gave up 3 bases and J gave up 2 bases, with 6 bases separating them. Germline loops: CDR1 GTSNPN, CDR2 SVGIG (reference sequence). The CDR3 here is CAWRGPTDTQYF. CDR3 DNA: TGTGCCTGGAGGGGCCCCACAGATACGCAGTATTTT. The whole variable domain, remainder taken from reference TRBV30 and TRBJ2-3, is SQTIHQWPATLVQPVGSPLSLECTVEGTSNPNLYWYRQAAGRGLQLLFYSVGIGQISSEVPQNLSASRPQDRQFILSSKKLLLSDSGFYLCAWRGPTDTQYFGPGTRLTVL.

J is TRBJ2-7 and V is TRBV5-6; maybe TRBD2 (5 bases). Germline CDR1 is SGHDT and CDR2 is YYEEEE. The length of the CDR3 is 14 residues. V was trimmed by 3 bases and J by 7 bases, leaving 17 bases between them. The CDR3 region is CASSYGEPTWEQYF. CDR3 DNA sequence: TGTGCCAGCAGCTACGGGGAGCCGACCTGGGAGCAGTACTTC.

The V call is TRBV7-9, the J call TRBJ1-4, with unresolved D. CDR3 length: 13 amino acids. Trimming pared 5 bases from V and 5 bases from J, leaving 9 bases between. The germline gives CDR1 SEHNR, CDR2 FQNEAQ (reference sequence). CDR3 nucleotides: TGTGCCAGCAGCCCACTCCCCAATGAAAAACTGTTTTTT. It is translated as CASSPLPNEKLFF.

This chain links TRBV10-2 with TRBJ1-1; TRBD1 matches at 7 bases. After removal of 6 bases from V and 4 bases from J, the junction contained 8 bases not matched to a gene. The CDR3 has 14 amino acids. Germline CDR1 reads WSHSY; CDR2 reads SAAADI. For the CDR3, the DNA is TGCGCCAGCAGCCTGGGACAGCTCAGCACTGAAGCTTTCTTT. It yields the protein CASSLGQLSTEAFF.

The chain recombines TRBV11-2 with TRBJ2-7; D is perhaps TRBD2 (5 bases). The CDR3 extends over 14 amino acids. Germline CDR1 SGHAT, CDR2 FQNNGV. Trimming removed 1 base from V and 6 bases from J, with 13 bases in between. The CDR3 nucleotides read TGTGCCAGCAGCTTAGTTGGAGGCAGGTTCGAGCAGTACTTC. Protein product: CASSLVGGRFEQYF.

V usage is TRBV5-4 and J usage is TRBJ2-2; D is unclear. The CDR3 runs 15 residues. The ends were cut back, 4 bases at V and 0 bases at J, with 10 bases in the middle. Germline CDR1 is SGHNT and CDR2 is YYREEE (reference sequence). The CDR3 nucleotides read TGTGCCAGCAGCCCCAAAAACTCGAACACCGGGGAGCTGTTTTTT. It is translated as CASSPKNSNTGELFF.

J is TRBJ2-7 and V is TRBV6-5, with 8 bases identical to TRBD1. J was trimmed by 1 base and V by 0 bases; bases with no gene match: 5. The CDR3 has 16 amino acids. Germline V gene sequence: CDR1 MNHEY, CDR2 SVGAGI. The CDR3 loop is CASSYSVGDRSYEQYF. The CDR3 nucleotides read TGTGCCAGCAGTTACTCTGTCGGGGACAGGTCCTACGAGCAGTACTTC.

The rearrangement uses TRBV5-1 and TRBJ1-4; 10 bases are shared with TRBD1. This CDR3 has 15 residues. Germline V gene sequence: CDR1 SGHRS, CDR2 YFSETQ. Germline trimming cut 4 bases from V and 5 bases from J; bases unmatched to any gene: 5. The CDR3 here is CASSPRQGANEKLFF. DNA for the CDR3: TGCGCCAGCAGCCCCAGACAGGGGGCAAATGAAAAACTGTTTTTT. The full variable domain, its missing parts supplied by reference TRBV5-1 and TRBJ1-4, is KAGVTQTPRYLIKTRGQQVTLSCSPISGHRSVSWYQQTPGQGLQFLFEYFSETQRNKGNFPGRFSGRQFSNSRSEMNVSTLELGDSALYLCASSPRQGANEKLFFGSGTQLSVL.

V usage is TRBV5-6 and J usage is TRBJ1-1, with D unclear. From germline, CDR1 is SGHDT and CDR2 YYEEEE. This CDR3 comprises 13 residues. Trimming shortened V by 1 base and J by 4 bases, and 8 bases separated the two germline ends. CDR3 loop: CASSLIRGTEAFF. DNA of the CDR3: TGTGCCAGCAGCTTGATTCGAGGCACTGAAGCTTTCTTT.

In DNA, the CDR3 is TGTGCCAGCCGCCGAACGGGACTAGCGGAGCAACCGCCCACAGATACGCAGTATTTT. This encodes CASRRTGLAEQPPTDTQYF. The chain links TRBV7-9 to TRBJ2-3, with TRBD2 matching over 11 bases. The V and J ends lost 8 bases and 2 bases, in that order; junction bases with no gene match: 18. Germline assignment: CDR1 SEHNR and CDR2 FQNEAQ (reference sequence). There are 19 residues in the CDR3.

The V and J genes are TRBV24-1 and TRBJ2-1, with 13 bases identical to TRBD2. Germline values: CDR1 KGHDR, CDR2 SFDVKD. V was clipped by 4 bases and J by 7 bases; unmatched bases: 9. The CDR3 sequence is 17 residues long. This CDR3 is CATSDLTGTSGNNEQFF. The CDR3 DNA sequence: TGTGCCACCAGTGACCTTACCGGGACTAGCGGGAATAATGAGCAGTTCTTC.

The chain carries TRBV24-1 and TRBJ2-1; TRBD2 matches 12 bases. From germline, CDR1 is KGHDR and CDR2 SFDVKD. The CDR3 sequence is 17 residues long. V lost 9 bases, J lost 0 bases, and 8 bases stayed unmatched. The CDR3 DNA sequence: TGTGCCACCTCCGGGACTAGCGGGCTCAGCTCCTACAATGAGCAGTTCTTC. Its protein product is CATSGTSGLSSYNEQFF.

This sequence joins TRBV13 and TRBJ2-3, with D hard to call. This CDR3 is built from 12 residues. In germline, CDR1 is PRHDT, CDR2 FYEKMQ (reference sequence). Trimming took off 6 bases at V and 2 bases at J, with 6 bases between the two ends. Here the CDR3 DNA reads TGTGCCAGCAGTCATTCCACAGATACGCAGTATTTT. Translated: CASSHSTDTQYF.

This chain links TRBV3-1 (or the pseudogene TRBV3-2) with TRBJ1-1; no firm D call. V lost 0 bases and J lost 4, with 12 bases in between. The length of the CDR3 is 15 residues. CDR1 and CDR2 (germline): LGHDT, YNNKEL (reference sequence). CDR3 region: CASSQDAGLGTEAFF. The CDR3 coding sequence is TGTGCCAGCAGCCAAGATGCCGGGTTGGGCACTGAAGCTTTCTTT.

This sequence joins TRBV27 and TRBJ1-5; D perhaps matches TRBD1 (6 bases). V was clipped by 6 bases and J by 2 bases, with 14 bases between them. This CDR3 has 15 residues. Germline CDR1 is MNHEY and CDR2 is SMNVEV (reference sequence). CDR3 residues: CASSPEQGGNQPQHF. The CDR3 DNA reads as TGTGCCAGCAGCCCGGAACAGGGCGGCAATCAGCCCCAGCATTTT.

V usage is TRBV30 and J usage is TRBJ2-7; 8 positions agree with TRBD2. Germline V gene lookup returns CDR1 GTSNPN and CDR2 SVGIG (reference sequence). CDR3 size: 13 residues. J was trimmed by 6 bases and V by 2 bases; bases with no gene match: 6. The CDR3 sequence: CAWSFGLASEQYF. Here the CDR3 DNA reads TGTGCCTGGAGTTTCGGACTAGCCTCCGAGCAGTACTTC.

V is TRBV4-1 and J is TRBJ1-2; TRBD1 matches at 12 bases. The CDR3 is 15 amino acids. The germline V gene has CDR1 MGHRA and CDR2 YSYEKL. J was trimmed by 7 bases and V by 1 base; bases with no gene match: 4. In DNA form, the CDR3 reads TGCGCCAGCAGCCAAGTCCCGGGACAGGGGGCTGGCTACACCTTC. Protein sequence: CASSQVPGQGAGYTF.

The chain joins TRBV2 to TRBJ1-2, with 8 bases aligning to TRBD1. The CDR3 is 15 residues long. After removal of 3 bases from V and 4 bases from J, the junction contained 7 bases not matched to a gene. Germline V CDR1 and CDR2: SNHLY, FYNNEI. CDR3 region: CASSDGTGAAYGYTF. CDR3 in DNA: TGTGCCAGCAGTGATGGGACAGGAGCGGCCTATGGCTACACCTTC.

This sequence joins TRBV6-2 or TRBV6-3 and TRBJ2-5; 12 bases map to TRBD2. The CDR3 consists of 19 residues. V was pared by 0 bases and J by 2 bases, with 10 bases of the junction left unmatched. The germline V gene encodes CDR1 MNHEY and CDR2 SVGEGT. In DNA form, the CDR3 reads TGTGCCAGCAGTTACTCGAGACCTAGCGGGAGGGGCGGTCAAGAGACCCAGTACTTC. Translated: CASSYSRPSGRGGQETQYF.

This chain uses TRBV11-2 with TRBJ1-2; TRBD1 matches 9 bases. Per germline, CDR1 SGHAT and CDR2 FQNNGV. Germline trimming cut 5 bases from V and 2 bases from J; bases unmatched to any gene: 9. CDR3 length: 16 residues. CDR3 sequence: CASSLRRTGDNYGYTF. The CDR3 DNA is TGTGCCAGCAGCCTCCGCCGGACAGGGGACAACTATGGCTACACCTTC.

This sequence joins TRBV7-2 and TRBJ1-2; 7 bases align to TRBD1. The CDR3 has 15 amino acids. The junction had 10 bases not matched to a gene; V was cut back by 1 base and J by 8 bases. The germline CDR1 and CDR2 sequences are SGHTA and FQGNSA. CDR3 DNA sequence: TGTGCCAGCAGCTTAGAGTCGACAGGGAGTAGCGGCTACACCTTC. Encoded protein: CASSLESTGSSGYTF. The whole variable domain, remainder taken from reference TRBV7-2 and TRBJ1-2, is GAGVSQSPSNKVTEKGKDVELRCDPISGHTALYWYRQSLGQGLEFLIYFQGNSAPDKSGLPSDRFSAERTGGSVSTLTIQRTQQEDSAVYLCASSLESTGSSGYTFGSGTRLTVV.

In its sample, this clone was seen once. The V call is TRBV19, the J call TRBJ1-5, with a tentative D call TRBD1 (6 bases). This CDR3 contains 13 residues. V shed 4 bases and J shed 6 bases, with 10 bases lying between them. Germline CDR1 and CDR2: LNHDA and SQIVND (reference sequence). The CDR3 bases are TGTGCCAGTAGTACGGGGGGGGCTCAGCCCCAGCATTTT. Amino acid sequence: CASSTGGAQPQHF.

Only one count was recorded for this clone. This chain links TRBV5-1 with TRBJ2-7; 7 nucleotides line up with TRBD2. This CDR3 has 14 amino acids. V was pared by 0 bases and J by 5 bases, with 5 bases of the junction left unmatched. Germline assignment: CDR1 SGHRS and CDR2 YFSETQ. CDR3 region: CASSLGGRVNEQYF. DNA for the CDR3: TGCGCCAGCAGCTTGGGCGGGAGAGTCAACGAGCAGTACTTC.

The V and J genes are TRBV18 and TRBJ2-1; D may be TRBD2 (6 bases). The CDR3 totals 16 residues. Trimming took off 6 bases at V and 4 bases at J, with 19 bases between the two ends. Germline values: CDR1 KGHSH, CDR2 LQKENI. The CDR3, as DNA: TGTGCCAGCTCCGCTGGACCCGGGACTGTATACAATGAGCAGTTCTTC. This sequence encodes CASSAGPGTVYNEQFF.

This chain uses TRBV5-8 with TRBJ1-5, with D tentatively TRBD1 (5 bases). The V and J ends lost 0 bases and 3 bases respectively, with 16 bases between them. The CDR3 is made up of 17 amino acids. The germline gives CDR1 SGHTS, CDR2 YDEGEE. CDR3 sequence: CASSLDWGGGPNQPQHF. The CDR3 DNA follows: TGTGCCAGCAGCTTGGATTGGGGGGGTGGGCCCAATCAGCCCCAGCATTTT. Filled out from reference TRBV5-8 and TRBJ1-5, the complete variable domain reads EAGVTQSPTHLIKTRGQQATLRCSPISGHTSVYWYQQALGLGLQFLLWYDEGEERNRGNFPPRFSGRQFPNYSSELNVNALELEDSALYLCASSLDWGGGPNQPQHFGDGTRLSIL.

This chain links TRBV6-6 with TRBJ2-2, with 10 bases aligning to TRBD1. The CDR3 sequence is 15 residues long. Germline V gene data show CDR1 as MNHNY and CDR2 as SVGAGI (reference sequence). J was trimmed by 6 bases and V by 4 bases; bases with no gene match: 5. CDR3 residues: CASSWGQGTSGELFF. The DNA for the CDR3 is TGTGCCAGCAGTTGGGGACAGGGGACATCCGGGGAGCTGTTTTTT.

The chain recombines TRBV24-1 with TRBJ2-2; a weak D match, TRBD2 (5 bases). The germline V and J ends were trimmed by 7 bases and 1 base, with 9 bases remaining between them. CDR3 length: 14 residues. The V gene's germline CDR1 is KGHDR and CDR2 SFDVKD. In nucleotides, the CDR3 is TGTGCCACCAGGGGTAGCGAGAACACCGGGGAGCTGTTTTTT. Protein sequence: CATRGSENTGELFF.